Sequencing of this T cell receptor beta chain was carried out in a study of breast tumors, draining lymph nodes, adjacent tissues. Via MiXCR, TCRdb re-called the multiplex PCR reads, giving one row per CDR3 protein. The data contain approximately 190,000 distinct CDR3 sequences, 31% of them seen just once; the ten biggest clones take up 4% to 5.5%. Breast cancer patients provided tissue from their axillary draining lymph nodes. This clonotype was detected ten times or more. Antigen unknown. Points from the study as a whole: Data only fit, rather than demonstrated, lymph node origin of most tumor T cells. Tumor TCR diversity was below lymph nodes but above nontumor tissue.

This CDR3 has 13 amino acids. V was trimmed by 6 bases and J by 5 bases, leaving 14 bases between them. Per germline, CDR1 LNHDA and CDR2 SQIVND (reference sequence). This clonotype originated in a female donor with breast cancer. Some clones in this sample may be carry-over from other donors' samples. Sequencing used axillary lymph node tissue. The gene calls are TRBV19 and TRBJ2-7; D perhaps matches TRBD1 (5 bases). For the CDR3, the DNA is TGTGCCAGTAGCCAGGGTCTTGCTGACGAGCAGTACTTC. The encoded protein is CASSQGLADEQYF.